A single sample gave rise to the 9 T cell receptor beta chains below, sequenced in a study of T cell responses to AZD1222 COVID-19 vaccine. Sequencing was performed with immunoSEQ multiplex PCR; in TCRdb, only in-frame clones are kept and a portion is missing. The profile shows about 120,000 clones, over 75% of them singletons. Here the sequenced sample was peripheral blood, taken on day 0 of AZD1222 vaccination. The origin of the receptors is an adult in good health.

V usage is TRBV7-6 and J usage is TRBJ2-1; 12 bases map to TRBD2. CDR3 size: 17 residues. With V trimmed by 5 bases and J by 0 bases, 5 bases remained unmatched. CDR1 SGHVS and CDR2 FNYEAQ come from the germline V gene. This CDR3 is CASSRLTSGSSYNEQFF. CDR3 DNA: TGTGCCAGCAGCCGATTGACTAGCGGGAGCTCCTACAATGAGCAGTTCTTC.

The chain joins TRBV9 to TRBJ2-7, with 7 bases matching TRBD1. The CDR3 covers 14 residues. With 2 bases clipped from V and 3 bases from J, the junction kept 5 bases outside the gene matches. The V gene's germline CDR1 is SGDLS and CDR2 YYNGEE. The CDR3 here is CASSVGQGDYEQYF. CDR3 DNA sequence: TGTGCCAGCAGCGTCGGCCAGGGGGACTACGAGCAGTACTTC.

V is TRBV4-1 and J is TRBJ2-3; D gene uncertain. The CDR3 spans 13 residues. Germline V gene sequence: CDR1 MGHRA, CDR2 YSYEKL. The V end was cut by 2 bases, the J end by 9 bases, with 12 bases between. The CDR3 reads CASSQSLLGTQYF. DNA of the CDR3: TGCGCCAGCAGCCAATCATTACTTGGGACGCAGTATTTT.

The J gene is TRBJ2-5, the V gene TRBV7-8, with 8 bases fitting TRBD2. CDR1 and CDR2 from the germline V gene are SGHVS and FQNEAQ. This CDR3 is 17 amino acids long. Trimming took 0 bases from V and 5 from J; bases not matched to a gene: 11. This chain's CDR3 is CASSLAGAGDGRETQYF. CDR3 in DNA: TGTGCCAGCAGCTTAGCGGGAGCGGGGGACGGTAGGGAGACCCAGTACTTC.

J is TRBJ2-3 and V is TRBV19; 13 bases map to TRBD2. CDR1 and CDR2 from the germline V gene are LNHDA and SQIVND (reference sequence). After removal of 6 bases from V and 3 bases from J, the junction contained 9 bases not matched to a gene. This CDR3 has 17 amino acids. The CDR3 DNA sequence: TGTGCCAGTAGACCACTAGCGGGAGGGCCCTCGACAGATACGCAGTATTTT. As protein: CASRPLAGGPSTDTQYF.

Here the CDR3 reads CASSSTGIHGSGNTIYF. The CDR3 region has the DNA TGCGCCAGCAGCTCGACAGGGATCCATGGCTCTGGAAACACCATATATTTT. The chain is built from TRBV5-1 and TRBJ1-3; 7 bases agree with TRBD1. With 3 bases clipped from V and 0 bases from J, the junction kept 9 bases outside the gene matches. Looked up from germline, CDR1 is SGHRS and CDR2 is YFSETQ. The CDR3 is made up of 17 amino acids.

V gene TRBV30 combines with J gene TRBJ1-5, with 7 bases matching TRBD1. V lost 2 bases, J lost 4 bases, and 2 bases stayed unmatched. From germline, CDR1 is GTSNPN and CDR2 SVGIG (reference sequence). The CDR3 has 13 residues. CDR3 coding DNA: TGTGCCTGGAGTCTCAGGGGGAATCAGCCCCAGCATTTT. Translation gives CAWSLRGNQPQHF.

This chain links TRBV5-1 with TRBJ2-1; D is perhaps TRBD2 (7 bases). Germline values: CDR1 SGHRS, CDR2 YFSETQ. The V gene lost 4 bases and the J gene lost 12 bases, with 17 bases spanning the gap. This CDR3 has 13 residues. CDR3 DNA sequence: TGCGCCAGCAGCCCATCGAACAGGGAGGGGCAGTTCTTC. It yields the protein CASSPSNREGQFF.

There are a few counts of this clone. CDR3 in DNA: TGCAGCGTTGGATCAGGGCCCGAGAACACTGAAGCTTTCTTT. Amino acids: CSVGSGPENTEAFF. This chain links TRBV29-1 with TRBJ1-1; a possible D gene is TRBD1 (5 bases). Germline values: CDR1 SQVTM, CDR2 ANQGSEA. V lost 4 bases and J 1 base, leaving 13 bases between the germline ends. The CDR3 sequence is 14 residues long.